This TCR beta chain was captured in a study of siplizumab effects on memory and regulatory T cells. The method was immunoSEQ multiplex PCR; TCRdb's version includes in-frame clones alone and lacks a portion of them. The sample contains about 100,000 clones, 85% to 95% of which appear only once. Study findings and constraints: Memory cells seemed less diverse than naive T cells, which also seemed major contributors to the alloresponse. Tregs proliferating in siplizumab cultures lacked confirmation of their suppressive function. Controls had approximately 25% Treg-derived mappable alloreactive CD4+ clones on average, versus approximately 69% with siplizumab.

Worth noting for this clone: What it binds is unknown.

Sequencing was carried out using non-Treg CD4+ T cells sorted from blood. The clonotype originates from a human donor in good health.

The CDR3: CASSPGTRGTEAFF. The DNA of the CDR3 is TGTGCCAGCAGTCCCGGGACCCGGGGCACTGAAGCTTTCTTT. This chain uses TRBV6-6 with TRBJ1-1; a weak D match, TRBD1 (5 bases). Germline CDR1 and CDR2: MNHNY and SVGAGI (reference sequence). The CDR3 loop spans 14 amino acids. The V and J ends lost 5 bases and 4 bases respectively, with 14 bases between them.